This TCR beta chain originates from a study of cytomegalovirus exposure and HLA in healthy donors (dated by TCRdb to the late 2010s). For the study in its entirety: According to an earlier analysis of several hundred of the donors, about 170 million T cells yielded 100 million or so unique TCR beta sequences and about 300 Gb of sequence data. Donor age, sex, ethnicity and CMV serostatus were compiled alongside the repertoire data. All discovery cohort repertoires had been generated on a single sequencing platform. Class I and class II HLA loci were covered by the typing at four-digit resolution. Rather than using new phenotypic data, the later analysis identified candidate immune exposures from TCR beta sequences and from how often those sequences occurred across donors. A handful of DR-DQ haplotypes were handled as single units for association and clustering because linkage in the cohort was strong. The number of donors typed differed by locus, with about 620-630 for A, B, C, DRB1 and DQB1, around 500 for DQA1, nearly 610 for DPA1, and about 450 for DPB1. Besides the first cohort of approximately 670 subjects, a separate validation cohort made up of about 120 different subjects was used. A later genetic analysis took genome-wide SNP genotypes for about 55% of the 666 donors and used that subset as a discovery cohort. The study was designed to test whether signatures of past pathogen exposure could be identified by cataloging public T cell receptors. About 280 gigabases of sequencing data and about 92 million unique TCR sequences made up an early release that covered several hundred HLA-typed donors. To predict cytomegalovirus infection status, the study combined high-throughput TCR immunosequencing, statistical association of individual TCRs with disease status, and machine learning. A later analysis re-examined previously published TCR beta repertoires from roughly 720 donors and added high-resolution HLA genotyping to investigate patterns of TCR occurrence. The study used immunosequencing to profile the T cell repertoires of 666 subjects and linked those repertoires to cytomegalovirus serostatus. On average, about 240,000 unique TCR beta nucleotide sequences were sequenced per donor among about 400 genotyped donors of the cohort, with 15% to 20% of those sequences being non-productive. Of the 398 genotyped donors, roughly 85% fell in the genetic ancestry cluster associated with self-reported Caucasian donors. An earlier analysis of nearly 600 of the donors applied high-throughput TCR beta sequencing to assess whether each TCR beta V gene segment acted as functional or pseudogenic.

Broad study findings and their caveats: Some IMGT-functional V segments, including TRBV6-2 and TRBV6-3, could not be distinguished by the 87-base-pair reads and were therefore excluded. Because some donors lacked HLA typing at each locus, the association tests relied only on the typed subset. A further reported finding was that TCR beta sequences accurately predicted the HLA-A and HLA-B alleles for most subjects in the first cohort. This cohort had only TCR beta chains sequenced, and the lack of alpha or paired-chain data limited which features could be detected. For the cohort, immune exposure information was limited to CMV serostatus. The study gave a list of under 200 TCR beta chains associated with cytomegalovirus. According to a later analysis, parvovirus B19, influenza, CMV and Epstein-Barr virus appeared linked to several top co-occurrence clusters. When HLA alleles, especially DR and DQ, strongly co-occurred, TCR associations were difficult to assign to individual alleles. The presence/absence analyses assumed that sequencing depth was roughly uniform across donors, and that assumption may not be true. Cytomegalovirus status was reported to be diagnosed by the classifier with high specificity and sensitivity in both the original and validation cohorts. Correlated functional status among segregating V segments might be attributable to linkage disequilibrium, but an unknown experimental factor could not be ruled out. A later genetic analysis reported fewer N-insertions in productive TCRs among donors in an Asian-associated ancestry cluster than the approximately 700-donor mean. Most TCR sequences were observed very rarely across donors, whereas some public TCRs were present in many individuals. The earlier analysis of almost 600 of the donors excluded fewer than 20 rarely observed V segments, including chromosome 9 orphons, because counts were too low. Most CMV-associated TCR beta chains appeared to be HLA-restricted in a later analysis, and the HLA associations seemed to be driven largely by CMV exposure. Three of the identified cytomegalovirus-associated TCR beta chains were confirmed in vitro to be specific for cytomegalovirus antigens. An earlier analysis of approximately 590 of the donors showed that most TCR beta V segments appeared in productive rearrangements either about 87% or about 30% of the time, which broadly matched IMGT annotations. V-gene and J-gene trimming of TCR beta chains was associated with a missense DCLRE1C variant in a later genetic analysis, and the association was replicated in an independent cohort. The authors suggested that the approach could potentially be generalized to other disease states and immunological phenotypes. The sequencing pipeline was judged likely to have produced a cluster of highly shared sequence variants as a technical artifact. A later analysis found that TCR association rates varied across HLA loci, with DRB1 alleles showing the most associated TCRs and HLA-C alleles the fewest. In a later analysis, over 15,000 TCR beta sequences were associated with specific HLA alleles at a false discovery rate of 0.05. In a later analysis, HLA-associated TCR beta chains were found to be more clonally expanded and to have lower generation probabilities than equally common non-associated chains.

The receptor library was made with the immunoSEQ multiplex PCR assay. For the multiplex PCR, a mixture combining 60 forward primers for TCR Vbeta segments and 13 reverse primers for TCR Jbeta segments was used. Amplification of the CDR3 region of rearranged TCR beta genes was performed with a multiplex PCR assay on genomic DNA. On the Illumina HiSeq System, the amplified TCR beta libraries were sequenced as 87-base-pair reads. Processing in the source paper ran as follows. A later analysis counted 75 million to 100 million unique TCR beta chains across the 670 or so repertoires, and around 9.9 million of these chains were shared by at least two donors. A nearest-neighbor algorithm error-corrected the raw reads and collapsed the reads into unique sequences, merging closely related sequences to remove PCR and sequencing errors. CDR3 sequences were aligned to IMGT reference sequences to assign V, D and J gene segments. For a sequence to be retained, at least a six-nucleotide match to both a V gene segment and a J gene segment was required. Rearrangements were classified as productive when the CDR3 lacked stop codons and remained in frame with V and J, and all other rearrangements were classified as non-productive. CDR3 was defined by IMGT convention, running from the second conserved V-encoded cysteine to the conserved J-encoded phenylalanine. The earlier analysis of about 640 of the donors excluded any sequence lacking an unambiguous match to a single V gene segment. In an earlier analysis of about 590 of the donors, a V segment was called functional when productive rearrangements were above 56.7%, and segregating when the standard deviation between donors exceeded 5%. A statistical classification framework was built for diagnosing cytomegalovirus status from the catalog of TCR beta chain sequences. In a later analysis, V and J genes were assigned by comparing TCR nucleotide sequences against IMGT/GENE-DB human TR gene sequences. In a later analysis, CDR3 sequences and most-parsimonious VDJ recombination scenarios were assigned using the TCRdist pipeline. In a later analysis, each TCR beta chain was defined by its CDR3 amino acid sequence together with its V-gene family, and reads without a unique V-gene family were excluded. As a way to deal with suspected cross-contamination and a sequencing artifact, a later analysis dropped 500 to 700 nucleotide sequences that were highly shared and had low generation probability. A later analysis calculated a clonal expansion index for each public chain from normalized within-repertoire ranks of inferred template counts. In a later analysis, generation probabilities were computed with a VDJ recombination model fitted to out-of-frame rearrangements, and the resulting probabilities were checked against IGoR. A later analysis scored TCR-TCR, TCR-HLA and TCR-CMV co-occurrence with hypergeometric tests, applying a repertoire-size bias correction to TCR pairs. A later analysis estimated false discovery rates by permuting HLA or CMV assignments 20 times. In a later analysis, co-occurring TCRs were grouped using DBSCAN, and TCRdist sequence similarity was added for clustering within HLA-allele-positive subsets. Repertoires with fewer than 30,000 or more than 120,000 public chains were left out of co-occurrence clustering, as were a few repertoires with anomalous nucleotide sharing. The source is immuneACCESS, and TCRdb retained only in-frame sequences with V and J called. Part of the clones is not carried over; for the studies checked, unresolved V genes explain less than half of this, and the remainder is unexplained. D and trimming come from the DNA, and the V and J calls and clone size come from that table. A total of roughly 130,000 clones appear in this sample, 73% of them only once. 2% to 2.5% of the sample lies in the top ten.

This clone was found a few times. The specificity of this receptor is unknown. Base quality data are lacking; no much larger clone is found one base away. The cohort was made up of 500 to 850 healthy bone marrow donors. At the time of sampling, all cohort members were nominally healthy, though unrecorded immune exposures were likely present. The donor tested CMV seropositive and was one of the 289 seropositive cohort members. A peripheral blood sample was collected from each donor, and TCR beta sequencing was performed on peripheral blood mononuclear cells. Genomic DNA was extracted from the blood cell samples with the Qiagen DNeasy Blood Extraction Kit. The CDR3 numbers 14 residues from cysteine through phenylalanine. The only DNA kept is the CDR3, 42 bases in frame from the first base. V is pruned by 4 bases and J by 3 bases, leaving 2 bases of the junction without a gene match. The germline V gene (reference sequence) gives CDR1 as SEHNR and CDR2 as FQNEAQ.

The V and J segments used are TRBV7-9 and TRBJ1-2; 10 central nucleotides agree with TRBD1. The clonotype was recovered from a woman in her thirties or forties in good health and CMV-seropositive. Sample: PBMCs. CDR3 reads: CASSYGQGDYGYTF. The nucleotide sequence is given as TGTGCCAGCAGCTACGGACAGGGGGACTATGGCTACACCTTC.